This note documents a single T cell receptor beta chain sequence. Its antigen is not identified. This sample was taken from a study of cytomegalovirus exposure and HLA in healthy donors. Whole-study findings and limits: Most TCR sequences proved rare, with some public TCRs found in many donors.

The V gene end was trimmed by 5 bases and the J gene end by 0 bases; junction bases not matched to a gene: 6. Germline lookup yields CDR1 SGHTA and CDR2 FQGTGA. The CDR3 runs to 15 residues. The PCR contained 60 Vbeta and 13 Jbeta primers. Measured with immunoSEQ multiplex PCR; TCRdb has only the in-frame clones, and not every one. The sample has 120,000 to 150,000 clones, 65% to 75% seen once. This receptor was taken from a man aged 60 to 69 in good health and CMV-seronegative. The rearrangement links TRBV7-3 to TRBJ2-7, with TRBD1 matching 8 bases. Sequencing was performed on PBMCs. As DNA, the CDR3 is TGTGCCAGCAGCGCAAGACAGGGGACCTCCTACGAGCAGTACTTC. It is translated as CASSARQGTSYEQYF.